This TCR beta chain was found in a study of T cell changes during pregnancy in multiple sclerosis. Trimming cost V 4 bases and J 2 bases, with 8 bases left between them. This CDR3 has 13 amino acids. Germline CDR1 ENHRY, CDR2 SYGVKD. Data came from immunoSEQ multiplex PCR; TCRdb stores just in-frame clones and leaves some out. The data show 70,000 to 80,000 clones, with about 90% seen just once and approximately 0.41% held by the top ten. The TCR sequence derives from a female donor with multiple sclerosis, enrolled in a pregnancy study. The chain recombines TRBV10-3 with TRBJ1-1, with D uncertain. The starting material was CD4+ T cells from peripheral blood mononuclear cells, obtained before pregnancy. The CDR3 nucleotides are TGTGCCATCAGTGTTGGCAGTAACACTGAAGCTTTCTTT. This translates into CAISVGSNTEAFF.